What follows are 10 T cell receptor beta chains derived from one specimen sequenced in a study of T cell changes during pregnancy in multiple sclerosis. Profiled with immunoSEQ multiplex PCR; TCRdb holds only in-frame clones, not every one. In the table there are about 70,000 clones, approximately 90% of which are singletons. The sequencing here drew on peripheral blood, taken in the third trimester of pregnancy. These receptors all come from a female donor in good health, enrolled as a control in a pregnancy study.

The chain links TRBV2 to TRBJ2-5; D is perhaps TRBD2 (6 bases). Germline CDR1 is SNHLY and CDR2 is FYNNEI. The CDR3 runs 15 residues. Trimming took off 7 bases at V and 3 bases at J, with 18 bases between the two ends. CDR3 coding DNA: TGTGCCAGCAATATCCCCGGGGGTTGGGAAGAGACCCAGTACTTC. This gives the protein CASNIPGGWEETQYF.

CDR3 loop: CASSLRESYGYTF. As DNA, the CDR3 is TGTGCCAGCAGTTTAAGGGAGAGCTATGGCTACACCTTC. The chain uses TRBV28 and TRBJ1-2, with D unclear. CDR3 size: 13 residues. Per germline, CDR1 MDHEN and CDR2 SYDVKM. V was shortened by 2 bases and J by 4 bases, with 8 bases between the two germline ends.

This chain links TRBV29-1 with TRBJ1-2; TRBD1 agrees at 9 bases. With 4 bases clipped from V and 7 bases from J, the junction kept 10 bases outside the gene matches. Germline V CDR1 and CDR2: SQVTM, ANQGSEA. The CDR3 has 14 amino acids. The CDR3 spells CSVGAPGQGSGYTF. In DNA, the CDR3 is TGCAGCGTTGGCGCTCCGGGACAGGGAAGTGGCTACACCTTC.

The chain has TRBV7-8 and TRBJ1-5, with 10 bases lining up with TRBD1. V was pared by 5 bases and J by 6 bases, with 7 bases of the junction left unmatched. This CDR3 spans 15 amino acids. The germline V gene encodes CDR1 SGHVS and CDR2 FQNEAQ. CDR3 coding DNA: TGTGCCAGCAGCCAGTGGGGACAGGGGTCTCAGCCCCAGCATTTT. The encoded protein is CASSQWGQGSQPQHF. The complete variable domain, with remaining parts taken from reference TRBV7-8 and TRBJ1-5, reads GAGVSQSPRYKVAKRGQDVALRCDPISGHVSLFWYQQALGQGPEFLTYFQNEAQLDKSGLPSDRFFAERPEGSVSTLKIQRTQQEDSAVYLCASSQWGQGSQPQHFGDGTRLSIL.

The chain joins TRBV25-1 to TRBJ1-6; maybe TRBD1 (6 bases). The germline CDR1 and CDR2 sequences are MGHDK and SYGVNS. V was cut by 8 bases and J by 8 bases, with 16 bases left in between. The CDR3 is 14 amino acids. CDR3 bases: TGTGCCAGCGGCCGACAGGATGTCTATTCACCCCTCCACTTT. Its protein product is CASGRQDVYSPLHF. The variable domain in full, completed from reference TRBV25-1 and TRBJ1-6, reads EADIYQTPRYLVIGTGKKITLECSQTMGHDKMYWYQQDPGMELHLIHYSYGVNSTEKGDLSSESTVSRIRTEHFPLTLESARPSHTSQYLCASGRQDVYSPLHFGNGTRLTVT.

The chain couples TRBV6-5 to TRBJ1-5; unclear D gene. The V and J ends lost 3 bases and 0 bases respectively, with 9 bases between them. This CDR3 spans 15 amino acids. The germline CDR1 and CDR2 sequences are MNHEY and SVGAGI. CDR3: CASSYSVYSNQPQHF. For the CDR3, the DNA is TGTGCCAGCAGTTATTCGGTTTATAGCAATCAGCCCCAGCATTTT.

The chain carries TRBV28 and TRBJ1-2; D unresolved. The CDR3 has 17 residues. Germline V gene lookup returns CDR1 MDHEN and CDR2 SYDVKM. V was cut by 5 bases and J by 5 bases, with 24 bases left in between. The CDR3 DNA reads TGTGCCAGCAGTACGCAACCGGGCGGGGTGGGAGGATATGGCTACACCTTC. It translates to CASSTQPGGVGGYGYTF.

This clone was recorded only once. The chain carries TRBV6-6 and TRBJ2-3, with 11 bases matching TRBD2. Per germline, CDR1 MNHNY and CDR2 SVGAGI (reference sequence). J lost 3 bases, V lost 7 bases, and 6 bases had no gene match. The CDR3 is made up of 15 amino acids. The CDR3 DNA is TGTGCCAGCACTTCGCGACTAGCGGGGACAGATACGCAGTATTTT. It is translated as CASTSRLAGTDTQYF.

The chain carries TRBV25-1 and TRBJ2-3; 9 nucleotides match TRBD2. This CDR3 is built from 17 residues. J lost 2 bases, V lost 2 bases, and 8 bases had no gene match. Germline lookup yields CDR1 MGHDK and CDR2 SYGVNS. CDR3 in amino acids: CASSESLRLADTDTQYF. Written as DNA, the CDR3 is TGTGCCAGCAGTGAAAGTCTACGACTAGCGGACACAGATACGCAGTATTTT.

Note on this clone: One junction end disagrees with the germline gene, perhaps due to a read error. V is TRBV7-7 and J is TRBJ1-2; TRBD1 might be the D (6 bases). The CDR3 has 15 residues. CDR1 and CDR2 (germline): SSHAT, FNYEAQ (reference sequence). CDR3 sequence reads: CASSLRPQGSYGYTF. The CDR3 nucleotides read TGTGCTAGCAGCTTACGGCCGCAGGGGAGTTATGGCTACACCTTC.